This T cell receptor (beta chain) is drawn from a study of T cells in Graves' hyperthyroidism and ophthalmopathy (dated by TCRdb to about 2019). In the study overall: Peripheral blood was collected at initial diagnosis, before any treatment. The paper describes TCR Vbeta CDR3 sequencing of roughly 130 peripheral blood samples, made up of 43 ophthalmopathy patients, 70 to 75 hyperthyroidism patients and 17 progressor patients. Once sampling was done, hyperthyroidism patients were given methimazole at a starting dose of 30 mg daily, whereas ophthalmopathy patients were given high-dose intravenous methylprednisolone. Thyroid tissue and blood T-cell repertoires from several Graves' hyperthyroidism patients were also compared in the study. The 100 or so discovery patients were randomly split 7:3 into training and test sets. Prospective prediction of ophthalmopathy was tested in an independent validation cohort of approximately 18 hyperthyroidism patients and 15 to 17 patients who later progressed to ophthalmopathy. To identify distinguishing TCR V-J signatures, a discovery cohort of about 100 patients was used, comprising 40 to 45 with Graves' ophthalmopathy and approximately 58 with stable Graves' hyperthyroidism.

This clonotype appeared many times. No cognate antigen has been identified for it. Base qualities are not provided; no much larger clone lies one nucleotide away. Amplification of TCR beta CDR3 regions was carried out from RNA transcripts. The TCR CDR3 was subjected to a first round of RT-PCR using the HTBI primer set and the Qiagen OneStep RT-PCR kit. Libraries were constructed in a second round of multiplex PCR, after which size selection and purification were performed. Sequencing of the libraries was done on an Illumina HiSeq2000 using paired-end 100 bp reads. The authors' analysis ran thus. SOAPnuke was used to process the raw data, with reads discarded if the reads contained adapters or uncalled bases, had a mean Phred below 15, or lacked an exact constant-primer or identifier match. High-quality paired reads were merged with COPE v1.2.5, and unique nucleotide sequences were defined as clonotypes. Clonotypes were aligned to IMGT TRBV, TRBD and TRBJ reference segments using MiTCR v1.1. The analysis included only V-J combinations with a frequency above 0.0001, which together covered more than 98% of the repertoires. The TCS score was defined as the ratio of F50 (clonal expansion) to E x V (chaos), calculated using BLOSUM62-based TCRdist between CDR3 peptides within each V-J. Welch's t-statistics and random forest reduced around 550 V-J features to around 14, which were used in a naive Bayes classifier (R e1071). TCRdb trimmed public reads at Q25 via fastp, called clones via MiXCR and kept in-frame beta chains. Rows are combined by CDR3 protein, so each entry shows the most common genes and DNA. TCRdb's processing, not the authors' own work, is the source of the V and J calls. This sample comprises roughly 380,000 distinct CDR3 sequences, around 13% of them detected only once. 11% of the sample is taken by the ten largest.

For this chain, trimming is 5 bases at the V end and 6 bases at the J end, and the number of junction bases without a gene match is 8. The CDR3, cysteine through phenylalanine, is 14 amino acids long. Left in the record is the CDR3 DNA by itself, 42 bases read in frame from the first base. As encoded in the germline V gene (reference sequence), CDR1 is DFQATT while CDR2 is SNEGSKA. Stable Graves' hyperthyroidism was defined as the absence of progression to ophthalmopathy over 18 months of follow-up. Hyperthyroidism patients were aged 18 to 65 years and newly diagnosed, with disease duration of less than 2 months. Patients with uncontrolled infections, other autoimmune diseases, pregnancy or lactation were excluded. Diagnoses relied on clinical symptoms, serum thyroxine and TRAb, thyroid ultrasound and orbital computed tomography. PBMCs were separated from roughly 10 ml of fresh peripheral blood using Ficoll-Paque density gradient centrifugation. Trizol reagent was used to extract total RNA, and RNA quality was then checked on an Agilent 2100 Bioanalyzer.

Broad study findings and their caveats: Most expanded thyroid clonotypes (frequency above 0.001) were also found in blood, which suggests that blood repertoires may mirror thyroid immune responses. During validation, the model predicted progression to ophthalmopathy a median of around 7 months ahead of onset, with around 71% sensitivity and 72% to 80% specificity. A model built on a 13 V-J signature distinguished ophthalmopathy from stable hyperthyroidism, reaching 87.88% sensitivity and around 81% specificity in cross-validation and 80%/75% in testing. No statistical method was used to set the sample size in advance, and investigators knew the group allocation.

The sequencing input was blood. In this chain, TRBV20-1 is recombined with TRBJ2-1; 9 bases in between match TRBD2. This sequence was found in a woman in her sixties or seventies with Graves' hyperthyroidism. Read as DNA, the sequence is TGCAGTGCTGCGGGACTAGCCCTACGCAATGAGCAGTTCTTC. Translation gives CSAAGLALRNEQFF.